These 5 T cell receptor beta chains originate from one sample sequenced in a study of lymphopenia after photon versus proton radiotherapy. Libraries were prepared by immunoSEQ multiplex PCR; TCRdb keeps only in-frame clonotypes and omits some of them. The repertoire holds some 30,000 clones, with approximately 86% as singletons. Sequenced here: peripheral blood, sampled from a patient treated with proton-based radiotherapy. These receptors were obtained from a woman aged 55-69 years with cholangiocarcinoma. Some clones in this sample may be carry-over from other donors' samples.

V and J are TRBV6-5 and TRBJ2-7; TRBD1 agrees at 12 bases. Germline trimming cut 6 bases from V and 3 bases from J; bases unmatched to any gene: 3. This CDR3 is built from 14 residues. Germline-derived CDR1 and CDR2 are MNHEY and SVGAGI. The DNA for the CDR3 is TGTGCCAGCAGCCGGGACAGGGGGCTCTACGAGCAGTACTTC. Translation gives CASSRDRGLYEQYF.

The rearrangement joins TRBV6-1 to TRBJ1-1; 8 bases are shared with TRBD1. V shed 2 bases, J shed 0 bases, and the junction held 5 bases outside the gene matches. This CDR3 is 16 amino acids long. CDR1 and CDR2 from the germline V gene are MNHNS and SASEGT. In DNA form, the CDR3 reads TGTGCCAGCAGTGAACGGGCAGGGGGCTTGAACACTGAAGCTTTCTTT. The encoded protein is CASSERAGGLNTEAFF.

The chain uses TRBV2 and TRBJ1-2, with D possibly TRBD1 on 5 matching bases. The germline gives CDR1 SNHLY, CDR2 FYNNEI. This CDR3 is 14 amino acids long. V was shortened by 9 bases and J by 7 bases, with 21 bases between the two germline ends. The chain's CDR3 is CARTEGLLESGYTF. CDR3 in DNA: TGTGCCAGGACCGAGGGGCTTTTGGAGAGTGGCTACACCTTC. The entire variable domain, with the rest obtained from reference TRBV2 and TRBJ1-2, is as follows: EPEVTQTPSHQVTQMGQEVILRCVPISNHLYFYWYRQILGQKVEFLVSFYNNEISEKSEIFDDQFSVERPDGSNFTLKIRSTKLEDSAMYFCARTEGLLESGYTFGSGTRLTVV.

The genes are TRBV5-4 and TRBJ1-4; no firm D call. Trimming left V 5 bases short and J 1 base short, with 9 bases between. This CDR3 has 14 residues. Looked up from germline, CDR1 is SGHNT and CDR2 is YYREEE (reference sequence). The CDR3 DNA is TGTGCCAGCAGTAGTTATGGAACTAATGAAAAACTGTTTTTT. The encoded protein is CASSSYGTNEKLFF.

The chain recombines TRBV6-5 with TRBJ1-6, with D unclear. V was cut by 0 bases and J by 0 bases, with 6 bases left in between. Germline CDR1 MNHEY, CDR2 SVGAGI. This CDR3 contains 16 residues. The CDR3 region has the DNA TGTGCCAGCAGTTACTCTAGGGCCTCCTATAATTCACCCCTCCACTTT. Protein sequence: CASSYSRASYNSPLHF.